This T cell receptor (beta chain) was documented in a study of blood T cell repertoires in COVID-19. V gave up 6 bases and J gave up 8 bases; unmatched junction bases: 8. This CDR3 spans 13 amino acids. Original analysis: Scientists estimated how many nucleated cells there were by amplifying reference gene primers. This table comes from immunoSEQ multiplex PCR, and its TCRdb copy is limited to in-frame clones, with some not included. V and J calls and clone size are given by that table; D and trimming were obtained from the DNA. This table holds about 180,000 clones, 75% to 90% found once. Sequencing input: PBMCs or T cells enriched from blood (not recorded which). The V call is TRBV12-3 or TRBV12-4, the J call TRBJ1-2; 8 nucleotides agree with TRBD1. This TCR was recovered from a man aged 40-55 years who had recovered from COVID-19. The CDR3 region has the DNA TGTGCCAGCAGAGGACAGGGAGAAAGAGGCTACACCTTC. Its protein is CASRGQGERGYTF.